The next 2 T cell receptor beta chains were all read from a single sample in a study of blood T cell repertoires in COVID-19. Assay used: immunoSEQ multiplex PCR; TCRdb lists only in-frame clones, some missing. The sample gives about 130,000 clones, about 80% of which show up once; more than 10% is in the top ten. Sequencing was done on a sample of peripheral blood. The receptors originated from a woman aged 60-75 years with acute or convalescent COVID-19.

This clone appeared many times. This rearrangement joins TRBV10-2 to TRBJ1-2; D may be TRBD1 (5 bases). The V and J ends lost 4 bases and 6 bases respectively, with 21 bases between them. CDR1 and CDR2 (germline): WSHSY, SAAADI. The CDR3 runs 16 residues. CDR3 sequence reads: CASSGAGGASNHGYTF. DNA for the CDR3: TGCGCCAGCAGTGGGGCAGGTGGGGCGTCCAACCATGGCTACACCTTC.

The chain employs TRBV5-1 and TRBJ1-6; 8 nucleotides agree with TRBD1. CDR3 size: 17 residues. Germline V gives CDR1 SGHRS, CDR2 YFSETQ. With V trimmed by 3 bases and J by 6 bases, 11 bases remained unmatched. The CDR3 DNA sequence: TGCGCCAGCAGCTCTTCGGACAGGGTAGGGGGTAATTCACCCCTCCACTTT. It encodes CASSSSDRVGGNSPLHF. Together with reference TRBV5-1 and TRBJ1-6, the CDR3 gives the full variable domain: KAGVTQTPRYLIKTRGQQVTLSCSPISGHRSVSWYQQTPGQGLQFLFEYFSETQRNKGNFPGRFSGRQFSNSRSEMNVSTLELGDSALYLCASSSSDRVGGNSPLHFGNGTRLTVT.